The 17 T cell receptor beta chains below were found in one sample sequenced in a study of T cell changes during pregnancy in multiple sclerosis. Repertoires were generated with immunoSEQ multiplex PCR, while TCRdb's copy carries only in-frame clones and drops some. Altogether about 44,000 clones are present, about 96% being singletons, with the ten largest covering roughly 0.8%. The starting material was peripheral blood, obtained in the second trimester of pregnancy. The receptors derive from a female donor with multiple sclerosis, enrolled in a pregnancy study.

This chain connects TRBV29-1 to TRBJ2-7; 8 bases are a match to TRBD1. This CDR3 has 14 residues. Germline-derived CDR1 and CDR2 are SQVTM and ANQGSEA. The junction had 6 bases not matched to a gene; V was cut back by 1 base and J by 4 bases. In DNA form, the CDR3 reads TGCAGCGTTGAAGCAGGGGGCTTGGGTTACGAGCAGTACTTC. Protein product: CSVEAGGLGYEQYF.

The CDR3 DNA follows: TGTGCCAGCAGCTTAGAGGGGGCAGGGCCCTACGAGCAGTACTTC. This sequence encodes CASSLEGAGPYEQYF. The chain uses TRBV7-6 and TRBJ2-7; 7 positions match TRBD1. The CDR3 consists of 15 residues. The germline CDR1 and CDR2 sequences are SGHVS and FNYEAQ. Trimming at V came to 1 base and at J to 2 bases, leaving 5 bases not matched to a gene.

The V gene is TRBV4-1, the J gene TRBJ2-1, with TRBD1 as a possible D gene (6 bases). Germline CDR1 is MGHRA and CDR2 is YSYEKL. The germline V and J ends were trimmed by 4 bases and 6 bases, with 7 bases remaining between them. This CDR3 contains 12 residues. The CDR3 protein is CASSLGGNEQFF. In nucleotides, the CDR3 is TGCGCCAGCAGCCTAGGGGGCAATGAGCAGTTCTTC.

In its sample, this clone was seen once. V gene TRBV10-2 combines with J gene TRBJ1-1, with a weak D call TRBD1 (5 bases). Germline CDR1 and CDR2: WSHSY and SAAADI. CDR3 length: 15 residues. Trimming took 4 bases from V and 3 from J, leaving 15 bases between them. The CDR3 protein is CASSGFTGRYTEAFF. Written as DNA, the CDR3 is TGCGCCAGCAGTGGGTTTACAGGTCGGTACACTGAAGCTTTCTTT.

The V and J genes are TRBV5-1 and TRBJ1-1; TRBD1 is a possible D gene (5 bases). CDR3 length equals 14 residues. V was cut by 4 bases and J by 5 bases, with 15 bases left in between. Germline V lookup: CDR1 SGHRS, CDR2 YFSETQ. DNA for the CDR3: TGCGCCAGCAGCCTAGGGGTCCTGAGTACTGAAGCTTTCTTT. It is translated as CASSLGVLSTEAFF.

This clone was picked up one time. This chain joins TRBV7-6 and TRBJ1-5; D is possibly TRBD1 (5 bases). Per germline, CDR1 SGHVS and CDR2 FNYEAQ. This CDR3 comprises 14 residues. V lost 1 base, J lost 10 bases, and 14 bases lay in between. DNA of the CDR3: TGTGCCAGCAGCTTAGGGGGGGGAGGGGAACCCCAGCATTTT. Protein product: CASSLGGGGEPQHF.

The V call is TRBV7-2, the J call TRBJ2-1; TRBD2 aligns across 11 bases. V lost 1 base and J lost 2; bases outside the gene matches: 1. CDR1 and CDR2 from the germline V gene are SGHTA and FQGNSA. The CDR3 has 16 amino acids. CDR3 loop: CASSLVAGGPYNEQFF. The DNA for the CDR3 is TGTGCCAGCAGCTTAGTAGCGGGAGGGCCCTACAATGAGCAGTTCTTC.

DNA of the CDR3: TGTGCCAGCAGGAGAAGGCTAGCGGGAGCCACGATAGGCGGGGAGCTGTTTTTT. Amino acids: CASRRRLAGATIGGELFF. V and J are TRBV27 and TRBJ2-2; 10 positions match TRBD2. CDR1 is MNHEY and CDR2 is SMNVEV in the germline V gene (reference sequence). The CDR3 is 18 residues long. Germline trimming cut 6 bases from V and 7 bases from J; bases unmatched to any gene: 17.

The genes are TRBV5-1 and TRBJ1-1, with TRBD1 as a possible D gene (6 bases). The V and J ends lost 4 bases and 0 bases respectively, with 10 bases between them. The CDR3 is 14 amino acids. Germline-derived CDR1 and CDR2 are SGHRS and YFSETQ. This CDR3 reads CASSLGQMNTEAFF. For the CDR3, the DNA is TGCGCCAGCAGCCTTGGACAGATGAACACTGAAGCTTTCTTT.

The chain is built from TRBV2 and TRBJ1-5; D is perhaps TRBD1 (5 bases). Per germline, CDR1 SNHLY and CDR2 FYNNEI. The CDR3 covers 18 residues. The V and J ends lost 5 bases and 0 bases respectively, with 20 bases between them. The DNA of the CDR3 is TGTGCCAGCAGTACCGCTGGAGGGGCAGTCTATAGCAATCAGCCCCAGCATTTT. Translating it yields CASSTAGGAVYSNQPQHF.

Concerning this clone: This specimen includes other DNA sequences encoding the same CDR3. This chain joins TRBV29-1 and TRBJ1-2, with 9 bases aligning to TRBD1. The junction had 3 bases not matched to a gene; V was cut back by 4 bases and J by 3 bases. Germline V lookup: CDR1 SQVTM, CDR2 ANQGSEA. This CDR3 region has 13 residues. The CDR3 loop reads CSVVWTGDYGYTF. For the CDR3, the DNA is TGCAGCGTTGTTTGGACAGGGGACTATGGCTACACCTTC.

The gene calls are TRBV28 and TRBJ1-1, with 7 bases aligning to TRBD1. The germline gives CDR1 MDHEN, CDR2 SYDVKM. The trim removed 1 base at V and 10 bases at J, leaving 3 bases unmatched. The length of the CDR3 is 12 residues. CDR3 DNA: TGTGCCAGCAGTTTATTACAGGGGAGAGCTTTCTTT. This codes for CASSLLQGRAFF.

The rearrangement links TRBV5-1 to TRBJ2-5; TRBD2 agrees at 8 bases. Losses at the gene ends were 3 bases for V and 5 bases for J; bases not matched to a gene: 9. This CDR3 is built from 15 residues. CDR1 is SGHRS, CDR2 YFSETQ, per germline. CDR3 bases: TGCGCCAGCAGCTCTGAAAGCGGGAGTTGGGAGACCCAGTACTTC. It encodes CASSSESGSWETQYF.

V gene TRBV5-6 combines with J gene TRBJ2-7, with 9 nucleotides matching TRBD1. This CDR3 comprises 14 residues. The junction had 3 bases not matched to a gene; V was cut back by 3 bases and J by 2 bases. Germline CDR1 and CDR2: SGHDT and YYEEEE. The CDR3 spells CASSSYRGPYEQYF. In DNA form, the CDR3 reads TGTGCCAGCAGCTCTTACAGGGGGCCCTACGAGCAGTACTTC.

The rearrangement links TRBV27 to TRBJ1-1; a weak D match, TRBD1 (5 bases). The CDR3 is 14 residues long. The V end lost 6 bases, the J end lost 4 bases, and 15 bases lay between the germline ends. CDR1 is MNHEY and CDR2 is SMNVEV in the germline V gene (reference sequence). Here the CDR3 reads CASRDSGVSTEAFF. In DNA form, the CDR3 reads TGTGCCAGCAGAGACTCGGGGGTCTCCACTGAAGCTTTCTTT.

The genes are TRBV2 and TRBJ2-1, with 7 nucleotides matching TRBD2. V gave up 8 bases and J gave up 0 bases; unmatched junction bases: 13. Germline CDR1 reads SNHLY; CDR2 reads FYNNEI. The CDR3 covers 17 residues. The CDR3 sequence is CASQRAGRQSSYNEQFF. The CDR3 region has the DNA TGTGCCAGCCAGAGAGCGGGACGACAAAGCTCCTACAATGAGCAGTTCTTC. The entire variable domain, with the rest obtained from reference TRBV2 and TRBJ2-1, is as follows: EPEVTQTPSHQVTQMGQEVILRCVPISNHLYFYWYRQILGQKVEFLVSFYNNEISEKSEIFDDQFSVERPDGSNFTLKIRSTKLEDSAMYFCASQRAGRQSSYNEQFFGPGTRLTVL.

The chain has TRBV25-1 and TRBJ1-4; weak D call: TRBD1 (6 bases). There are 14 residues in the CDR3. The V end lost 3 bases, the J end lost 5 bases, and 10 bases lay between the germline ends. CDR1 and CDR2 (germline): MGHDK, SYGVNS. CDR3 in DNA: TGTGCCAGCAGTGAGGGCAGGGGAAATGAAAAACTGTTTTTT. Its protein product is CASSEGRGNEKLFF.